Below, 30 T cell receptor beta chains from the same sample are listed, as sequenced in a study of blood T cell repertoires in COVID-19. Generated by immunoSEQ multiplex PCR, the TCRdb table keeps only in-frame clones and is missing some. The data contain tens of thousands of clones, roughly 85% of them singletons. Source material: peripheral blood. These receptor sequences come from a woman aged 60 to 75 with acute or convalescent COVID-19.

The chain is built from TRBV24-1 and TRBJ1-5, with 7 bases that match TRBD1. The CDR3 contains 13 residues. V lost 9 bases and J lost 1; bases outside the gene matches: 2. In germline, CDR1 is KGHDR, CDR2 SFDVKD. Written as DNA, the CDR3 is TGTGCCACCTCACAGGGGAGCAATCAGCCCCAGCATTTT. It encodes CATSQGSNQPQHF.

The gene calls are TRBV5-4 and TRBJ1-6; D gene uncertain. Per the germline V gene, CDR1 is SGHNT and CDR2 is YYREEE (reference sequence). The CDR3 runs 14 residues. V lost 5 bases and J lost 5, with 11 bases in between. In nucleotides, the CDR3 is TGTGCCAGCAGTGTGAGGGTGAATAATTCACCCCTCCACTTT. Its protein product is CASSVRVNNSPLHF.

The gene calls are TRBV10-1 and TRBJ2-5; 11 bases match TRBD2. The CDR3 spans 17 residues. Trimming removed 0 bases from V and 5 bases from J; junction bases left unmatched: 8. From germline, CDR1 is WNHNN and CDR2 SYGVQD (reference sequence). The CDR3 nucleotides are TGCGCCAGCAGTGAGTCGAAACTAGCGGGAGCGGGGGAGACCCAGTACTTC. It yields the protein CASSESKLAGAGETQYF.

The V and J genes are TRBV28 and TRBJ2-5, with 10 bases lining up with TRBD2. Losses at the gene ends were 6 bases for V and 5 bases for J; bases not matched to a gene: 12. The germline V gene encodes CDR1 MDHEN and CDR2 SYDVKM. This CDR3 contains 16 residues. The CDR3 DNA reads TGTGCCAGCAGCCACCTCCCAGCGGGGGGGGCGGAGACCCAGTACTTC. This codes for CASSHLPAGGAETQYF. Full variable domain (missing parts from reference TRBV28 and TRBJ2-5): DVKVTQSSRYLVKRTGEKVFLECVQDMDHENMFWYRQDPGLGLRLIYFSYDVKMKEKGDIPEGYSVSREKKERFSLILESASTNQTSMYLCASSHLPAGGAETQYFGPGTRLLVL.

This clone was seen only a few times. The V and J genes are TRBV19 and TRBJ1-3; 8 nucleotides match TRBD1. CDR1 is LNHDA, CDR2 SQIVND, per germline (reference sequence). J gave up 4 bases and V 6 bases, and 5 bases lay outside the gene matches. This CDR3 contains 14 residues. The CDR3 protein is CASRGRDRGNTIYF. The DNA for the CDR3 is TGTGCCAGTAGGGGCCGGGACAGGGGAAACACCATATATTTT.

CDR3 protein: CAWSVTSHQETQYF. DNA for the CDR3: TGTGCCTGGAGTGTGACTAGCCATCAAGAGACCCAGTACTTC. The chain joins TRBV30 to TRBJ2-5; TRBD2 matches at 7 bases. CDR1 is GTSNPN and CDR2 is SVGIG in the germline V gene (reference sequence). The length of the CDR3 is 14 residues. The junction had 3 bases not matched to a gene; V was cut back by 0 bases and J by 2 bases.

CDR3 nucleotides: TGTGCCAGCAGCCTGGGGACTAGCGGGGAACTAGCCAAAAACATTCAGTACTTC. As protein: CASSLGTSGELAKNIQYF. V gene TRBV7-9 combines with J gene TRBJ2-4; 13 bases are shared with TRBD2. CDR1 is SEHNR, CDR2 FQNEAQ, per germline (reference sequence). The trim removed 5 bases at V and 0 bases at J, leaving 7 bases unmatched. This CDR3 has 18 amino acids.

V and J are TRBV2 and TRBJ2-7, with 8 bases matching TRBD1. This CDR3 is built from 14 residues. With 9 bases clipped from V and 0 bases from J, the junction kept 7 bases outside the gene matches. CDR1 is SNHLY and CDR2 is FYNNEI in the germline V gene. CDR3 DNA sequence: TGTGCCAGTAGACAGGGGTGGAGCTCCTACGAGCAGTACTTC. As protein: CASRQGWSSYEQYF.

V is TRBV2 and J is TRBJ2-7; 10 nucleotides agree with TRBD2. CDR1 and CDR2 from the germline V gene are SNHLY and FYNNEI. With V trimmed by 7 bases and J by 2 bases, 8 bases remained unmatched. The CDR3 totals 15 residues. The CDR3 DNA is TGTGCCAGCAAGATCGAGAGCGGGAGGGCCTACGAGCAGTACTTC. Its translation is CASKIESGRAYEQYF.

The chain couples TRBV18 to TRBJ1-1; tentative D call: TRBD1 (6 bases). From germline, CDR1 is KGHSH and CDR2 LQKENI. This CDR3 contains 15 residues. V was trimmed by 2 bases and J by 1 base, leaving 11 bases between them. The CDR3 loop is CASSPVQQGNTEAFF. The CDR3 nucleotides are TGTGCCAGCTCACCAGTACAACAGGGGAACACTGAAGCTTTCTTT.

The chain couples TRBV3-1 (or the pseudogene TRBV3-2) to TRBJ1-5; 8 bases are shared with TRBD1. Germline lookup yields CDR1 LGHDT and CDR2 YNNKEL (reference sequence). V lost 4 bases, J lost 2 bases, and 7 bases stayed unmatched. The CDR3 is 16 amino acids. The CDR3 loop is CASSLSGTGGNQPQHF. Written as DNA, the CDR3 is TGTGCCAGCAGCCTTTCCGGGACAGGAGGCAATCAGCCCCAGCATTTT.

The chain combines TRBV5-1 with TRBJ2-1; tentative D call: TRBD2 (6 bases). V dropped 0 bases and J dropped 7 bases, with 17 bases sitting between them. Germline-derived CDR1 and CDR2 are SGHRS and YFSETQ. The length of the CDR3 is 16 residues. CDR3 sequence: CASSLDRNSGGNEQFF. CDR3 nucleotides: TGCGCCAGCAGCTTGGATAGGAATAGCGGAGGGAATGAGCAGTTCTTC.

The CDR3 loop reads CASSLAATPTTSTDTQYF. The CDR3 DNA sequence: TGTGCCAGCAGCTTAGCAGCGACTCCGACCACTAGCACAGATACGCAGTATTTT. The chain has TRBV7-2 and TRBJ2-3; D gene uncertain. There are 18 residues in the CDR3. V gave up 0 bases and J gave up 0 bases, with 16 bases separating them. Germline V gives CDR1 SGHTA, CDR2 FQGNSA.

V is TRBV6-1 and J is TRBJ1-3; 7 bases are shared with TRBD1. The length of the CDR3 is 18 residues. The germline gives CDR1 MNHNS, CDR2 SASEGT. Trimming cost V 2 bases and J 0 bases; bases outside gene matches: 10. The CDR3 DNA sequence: TGTGCCAGCAGTGAACCTCCCCCGAGGGGGCTCTCTGGAAACACCATATATTTT. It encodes CASSEPPPRGLSGNTIYF.

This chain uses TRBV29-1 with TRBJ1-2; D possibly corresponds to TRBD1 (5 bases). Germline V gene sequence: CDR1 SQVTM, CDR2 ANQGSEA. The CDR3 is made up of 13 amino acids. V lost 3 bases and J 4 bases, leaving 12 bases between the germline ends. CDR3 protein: CSVETTAPYGYTF. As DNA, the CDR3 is TGCAGCGTTGAGACGACAGCTCCCTATGGCTACACCTTC. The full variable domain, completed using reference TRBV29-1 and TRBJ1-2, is SAVISQKPSRDICQRGTSLTIQCQVDSQVTMMFWYRQQPGQSLTLIATANQGSEATYESGFVIDKFPISRPNLTFSTLTVSNMSPEDSSIYLCSVETTAPYGYTFGSGTRLTVV.

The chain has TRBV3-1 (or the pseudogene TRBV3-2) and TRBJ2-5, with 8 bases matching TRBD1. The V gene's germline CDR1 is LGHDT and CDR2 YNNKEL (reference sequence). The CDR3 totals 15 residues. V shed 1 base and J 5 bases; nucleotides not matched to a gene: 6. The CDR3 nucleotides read TGTGCCAGCAGCCAAGTGCAGGGGGCGGGGGAGACCCAGTACTTC. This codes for CASSQVQGAGETQYF.

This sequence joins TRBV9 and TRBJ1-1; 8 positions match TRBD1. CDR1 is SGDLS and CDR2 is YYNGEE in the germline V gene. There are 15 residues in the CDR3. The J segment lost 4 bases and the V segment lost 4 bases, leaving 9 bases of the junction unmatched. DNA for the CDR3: TGTGCCAGCAGCCCCCACCGGACAGGGCTCACTGAAGCTTTCTTT. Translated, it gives CASSPHRTGLTEAFF.

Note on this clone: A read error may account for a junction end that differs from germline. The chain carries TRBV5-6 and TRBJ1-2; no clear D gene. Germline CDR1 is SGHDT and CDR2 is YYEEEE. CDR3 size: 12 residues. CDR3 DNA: TGTGCCAGCAGCTTGGGCGACTACAGAAGGGCCTTC. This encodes CASSLGDYRRAF.

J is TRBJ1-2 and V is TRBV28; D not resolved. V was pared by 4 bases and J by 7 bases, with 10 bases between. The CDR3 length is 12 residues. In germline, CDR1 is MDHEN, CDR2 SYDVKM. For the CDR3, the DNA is TGTGCCAGCAGTTCCCACAGTCGTGGCTACACCTTC. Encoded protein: CASSSHSRGYTF.

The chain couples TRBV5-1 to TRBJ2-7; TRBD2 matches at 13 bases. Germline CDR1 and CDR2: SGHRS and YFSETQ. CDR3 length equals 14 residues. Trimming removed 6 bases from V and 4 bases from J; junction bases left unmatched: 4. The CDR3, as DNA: TGCGCCAGCAACCCGACTAGCGGGGGGTACGAGCAGTACTTC. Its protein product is CASNPTSGGYEQYF.

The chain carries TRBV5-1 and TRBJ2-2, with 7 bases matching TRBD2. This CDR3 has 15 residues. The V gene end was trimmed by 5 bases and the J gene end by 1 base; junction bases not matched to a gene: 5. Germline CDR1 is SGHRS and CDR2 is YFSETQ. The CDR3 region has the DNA TGCGCCAGCAGACTAGCGTTAGGGAACACCGGGGAGCTGTTTTTT. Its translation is CASRLALGNTGELFF. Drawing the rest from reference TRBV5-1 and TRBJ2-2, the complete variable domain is KAGVTQTPRYLIKTRGQQVTLSCSPISGHRSVSWYQQTPGQGLQFLFEYFSETQRNKGNFPGRFSGRQFSNSRSEMNVSTLELGDSALYLCASRLALGNTGELFFGEGSRLTVL.

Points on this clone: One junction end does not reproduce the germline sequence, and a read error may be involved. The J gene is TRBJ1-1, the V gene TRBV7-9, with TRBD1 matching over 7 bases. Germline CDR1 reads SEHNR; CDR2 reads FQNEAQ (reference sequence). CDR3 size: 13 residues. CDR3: CASSLDRATEAFF. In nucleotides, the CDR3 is TGTGCCAGCAGTTTAGACAGGGCTACTGAAGCTTTCTTT.

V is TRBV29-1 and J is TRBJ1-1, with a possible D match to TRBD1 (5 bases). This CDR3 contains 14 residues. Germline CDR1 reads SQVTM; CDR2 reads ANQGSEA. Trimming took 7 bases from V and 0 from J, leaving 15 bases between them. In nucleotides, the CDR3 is TGCAGCGCCACCTCTGGGGGGATGAACACTGAAGCTTTCTTT. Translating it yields CSATSGGMNTEAFF.

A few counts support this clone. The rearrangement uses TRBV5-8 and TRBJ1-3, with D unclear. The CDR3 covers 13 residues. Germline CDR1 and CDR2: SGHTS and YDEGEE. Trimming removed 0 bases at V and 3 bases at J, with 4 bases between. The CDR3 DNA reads TGTGCCAGCAGCTTGGCAGGTGGAAACACCATATATTTT. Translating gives CASSLAGGNTIYF.

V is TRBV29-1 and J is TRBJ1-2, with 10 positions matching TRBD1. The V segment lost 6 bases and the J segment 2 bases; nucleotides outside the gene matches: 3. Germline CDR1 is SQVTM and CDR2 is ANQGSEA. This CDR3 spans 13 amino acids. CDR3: CSVGQGRNYGYTF. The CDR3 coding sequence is TGCAGCGTGGGACAGGGGCGAAACTATGGCTACACCTTC.

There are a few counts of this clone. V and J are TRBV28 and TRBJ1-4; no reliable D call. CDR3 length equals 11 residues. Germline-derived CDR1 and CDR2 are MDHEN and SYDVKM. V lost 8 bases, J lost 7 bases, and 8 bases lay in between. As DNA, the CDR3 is TGTGCCAGCGGCAAATTTGAAAAACTGTTTTTT. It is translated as CASGKFEKLFF.

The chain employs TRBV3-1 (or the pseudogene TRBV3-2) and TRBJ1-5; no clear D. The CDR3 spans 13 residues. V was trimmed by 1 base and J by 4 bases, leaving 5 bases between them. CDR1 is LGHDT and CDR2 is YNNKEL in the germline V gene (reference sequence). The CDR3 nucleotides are TGTGCCAGCAGCCAAGTCCCTAATCAGCCCCAGCATTTT. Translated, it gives CASSQVPNQPQHF.

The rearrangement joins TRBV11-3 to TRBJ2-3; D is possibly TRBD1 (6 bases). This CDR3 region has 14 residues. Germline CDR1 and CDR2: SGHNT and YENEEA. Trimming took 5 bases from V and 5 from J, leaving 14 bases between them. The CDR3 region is CASSEGQIRDTQYF. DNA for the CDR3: TGTGCCAGCAGCGAAGGACAGATTCGAGATACGCAGTATTTT.

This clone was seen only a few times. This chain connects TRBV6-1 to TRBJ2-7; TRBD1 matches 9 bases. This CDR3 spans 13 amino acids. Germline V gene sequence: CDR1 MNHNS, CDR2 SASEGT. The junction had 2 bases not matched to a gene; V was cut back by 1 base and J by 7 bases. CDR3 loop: CASSEGTGVEQYF. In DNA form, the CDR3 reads TGTGCCAGCAGTGAAGGGACAGGGGTTGAGCAGTACTTC.

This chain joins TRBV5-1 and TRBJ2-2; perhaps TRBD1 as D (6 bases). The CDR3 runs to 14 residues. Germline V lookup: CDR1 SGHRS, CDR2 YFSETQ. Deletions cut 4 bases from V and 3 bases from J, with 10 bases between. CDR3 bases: TGCGCCAGCAGCCCGGGACACGACACCGGGGAGCTGTTTTTT. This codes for CASSPGHDTGELFF.